The clone carrying this T cell receptor beta chain came up once. The data are from a study of Ad26.COV2.S vaccination and SARS-CoV-2 variants. The assay was immunoSEQ multiplex PCR, and TCRdb's table has in-frame clones only and misses some. Of some 480,000 clones detected, roughly 87% appear once; the ten largest clones hold 9.5% to 15%. The treatment here: around 19 received Ad26.COV2.S at low or high dose, single or two shots; five or six received placebo; per-sample allocation not given. Sampling took place 63 days after the first vaccine or placebo injection. Germline CDR1 reads SGHDN; CDR2 reads FVKESK. The CDR3 spans 19 residues. J was trimmed by 4 bases and V by 1 base; bases with no gene match: 18.

The rearrangement joins TRBV14 to TRBJ2-7, with 8 bases fitting TRBD2. This TCR derives from a person aged 18-60 years who received the Ad26.COV2.S COVID-19 vaccine or a placebo. This material consisted of peripheral blood, taken in a trial of Ad26.COV2.S vaccine versus placebo. In nucleotides, the CDR3 is TGTGCCAGCAGCCAAGGACCGGAGTCGCCGGGACTAGGGGGATACGAGCAGTACTTC. It translates to CASSQGPESPGLGGYEQYF.